The T cell receptor (beta chain) under discussion was sequenced for a study of Ad26.COV2.S vaccination and SARS-CoV-2 variants (dated by TCRdb to the early 2020s). Concerning the study at large: Vaccine-arm donors were drawn from COV1001, a multicentre, randomized, double-blind, placebo-controlled phase I-IIa trial of Ad26.COV2.S in healthy adults. Ad26.COV2.S was given intramuscularly at 5x10^10 or 1x10^11 viral particles, as a single shot or as two shots 56 days apart. Sequencing of the TCRbeta repertoire served to evaluate the specificity and breadth of SARS-CoV-2-reactive T cell receptors following Ad26.COV2.S vaccination. The TCR-sequenced set comprised about 32 samples: approximately 20 Ad26.COV2.S vaccine recipients, 5 placebo recipients and 8 SARS-CoV-2 convalescent individuals. Participants in the trial were split at random into five groups of five each, receiving low-dose or high-dose Ad26.COV2.S once or twice, or else placebo on both occasions. Investigators did not know the trial group allocation while performing experiments and assessing outcomes.

A remark on this clone: Which antigen it targets is not known. Base qualities are not provided; no much larger clone lies one nucleotide away.

The treatment or condition label, as the study defines it: around 19 received Ad26.COV2.S at low or high dose, single or two shots; several received placebo; per-sample allocation not given. For vaccine and placebo recipients, the sequenced repertoires came from samples collected on day 63 after the first injection. In Cohort 1b, roughly 25 adults aged 18-55 years were enrolled at a single site in Boston, USA, between 29 July and 7 August 2020. Ad26.COV2.S was a replication-incompetent adenovirus type 26 vector expressing a prefusion-stabilized SARS-CoV-2 spike protein from the original Wuhan strain. The paper as a whole reports these results and caveats: The authors noted that the TCR breadth and depth analyses may have underestimated total T cell responses. Compared with placebo recipients, Ad26.COV2.S recipients showed higher spike-specific TCR breadth (P = 0.0014). The study lacked the statistical power to compare responses across vaccine doses or regimens. After vaccination, substantial breadth of spike-specific CD8+ and CD4+ T cell responses was reported. Non-spike TCR breadth was comparable between vaccine and placebo recipients, consistent with the vaccine containing only spike.

The trim is 2 bases for V and 2 bases for J, with a gap of 11 bases between the germline ends. Including cysteine and phenylalanine, the CDR3 has 15 amino acids. Kept here is only the CDR3 DNA, which spans 45 bases and is read in frame from base 1. Per the germline V gene, ENHRY is the CDR1 and SYGVKD is the CDR2. TCRbeta CDR3 regions were sequenced with the immunoSEQ Assay. After extraction, genomic DNA underwent amplification by bias-controlled multiplex PCR, followed by high-throughput sequencing. In the original analysis: To quantify the absolute abundance of each unique TCRbeta CDR3 region, sequences were collapsed and filtered. T cell fraction was estimated by normalizing TCRbeta template counts to usable DNA, with usable DNA measured through amplification of reference genes found in all nucleated cells. Repertoire TCRs were annotated as SARS-CoV-2-specific when V gene, CDR3 amino acid sequence and J gene were exactly matched to a known reactive TCR set. The reference SARS-CoV-2 TCR set came from MIRA and was filtered for enrichment in COVID-19-positive ImmuneCODE repertoires, removing public or cross-reactive TCRs. Based on the MIRA antigens, annotated TCRs were further analysed at the level of specific ORF or position within ORF. Breadth was defined as annotated unique rearrangements over total unique productive rearrangements; depth was the summed frequency of those rearrangements. Two-sided Wilcoxon rank-sum tests were used to compare TCR breadth between groups. Held by TCRdb, this immuneACCESS table contains in-frame sequences only and omits some clones. Under half of the omission traces to an unresolved V gene where checked; the cause of the rest is unknown. D and trimming were read from the DNA, whereas the V and J calls and clone size are those reported in that table. The sample table lists about 350,000 clones, around 87% of them with a count of one. In total, the top ten clones hold about 3.5% of the sample.

Source: peripheral blood, taken in a trial of Ad26.COV2.S vaccine versus placebo. The sequence was obtained from a person between 18 and 65 years old who received the Ad26.COV2.S COVID-19 vaccine or a placebo. Recombination joined TRBV10-3 with TRBJ2-3; TRBD1 is a possible D gene, resting on 6 matching bases. The CDR3 region has the sequence CAISEAGEYTDTQYF. The DNA sequence follows: TGTGCCATCAGTGAGGCAGGGGAGTACACAGATACGCAGTATTTT.